This TCR beta chain was sequenced in a study of cytomegalovirus exposure and HLA in healthy donors. Findings of the study overall: Among donors in an Asian-associated ancestry cluster, a later analysis reportedly found fewer N-insertions than the roughly 700-donor mean.

Germline lookup yields CDR1 SGHRS and CDR2 YFSETQ. The J segment lost 6 bases and the V segment lost 3 bases, leaving 15 bases of the junction unmatched. The CDR3 sequence is 19 residues long. Vbeta (60) and Jbeta (13) primers were used in the PCR. TCRdb's copy holds only in-frame clones and misses some; the assay was immunoSEQ multiplex PCR. The sample includes some 190,000 clones, 76% of them seen just once. This clone was detected a few times. Its antigen is still unknown. The chain combines TRBV5-1 with TRBJ2-1; 13 bases are shared with TRBD2. The clonotype originates from a young man in good health and CMV-seronegative. The material sequenced was PBMCs. CDR3 region: CASSSVPRTSGSWVNEQFF. The CDR3 DNA reads TGCGCCAGCAGCTCCGTTCCTCGGACTAGCGGGAGTTGGGTCAATGAGCAGTTCTTC.